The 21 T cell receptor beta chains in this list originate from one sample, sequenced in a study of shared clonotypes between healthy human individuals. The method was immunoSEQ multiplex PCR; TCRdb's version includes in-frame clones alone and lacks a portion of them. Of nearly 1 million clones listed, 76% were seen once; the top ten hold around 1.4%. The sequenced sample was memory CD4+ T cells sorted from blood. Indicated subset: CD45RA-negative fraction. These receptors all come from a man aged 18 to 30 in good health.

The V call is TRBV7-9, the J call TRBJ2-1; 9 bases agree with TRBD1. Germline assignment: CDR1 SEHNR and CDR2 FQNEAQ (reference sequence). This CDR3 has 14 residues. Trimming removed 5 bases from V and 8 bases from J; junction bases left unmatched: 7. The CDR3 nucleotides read TGTGCCAGCAGCCCACAGGGGGCAATTGATGAGCAGTTCTTC. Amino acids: CASSPQGAIDEQFF.

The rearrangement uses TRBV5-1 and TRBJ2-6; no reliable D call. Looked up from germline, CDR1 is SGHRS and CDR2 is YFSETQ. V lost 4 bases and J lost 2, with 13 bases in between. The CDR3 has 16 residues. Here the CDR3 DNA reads TGCGCCAGCAGCCTGTGGGCGGTAGCTGGGGCCAACGTCCTGACTTTC. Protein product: CASSLWAVAGANVLTF.

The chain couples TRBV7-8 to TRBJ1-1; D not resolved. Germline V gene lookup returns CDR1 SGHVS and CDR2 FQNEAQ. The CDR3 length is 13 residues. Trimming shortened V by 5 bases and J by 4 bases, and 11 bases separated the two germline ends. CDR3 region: CASSPTSGTEAFF. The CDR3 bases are TGTGCCAGCAGCCCCACCTCGGGCACTGAAGCTTTCTTT.

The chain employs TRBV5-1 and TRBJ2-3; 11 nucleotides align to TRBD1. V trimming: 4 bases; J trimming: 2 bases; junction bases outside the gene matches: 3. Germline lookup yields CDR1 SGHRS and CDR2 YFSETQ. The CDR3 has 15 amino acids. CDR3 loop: CASSRDRGDTDTQYF. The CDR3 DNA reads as TGCGCCAGCAGCCGGGACAGGGGGGACACAGATACGCAGTATTTT.

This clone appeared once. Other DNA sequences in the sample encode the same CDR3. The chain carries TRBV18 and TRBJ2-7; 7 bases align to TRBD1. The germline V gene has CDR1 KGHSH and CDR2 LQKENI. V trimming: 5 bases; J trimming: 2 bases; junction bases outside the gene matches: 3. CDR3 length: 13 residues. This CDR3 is CASSTGTAYEQYF. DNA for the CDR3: TGTGCCAGCTCAACGGGGACAGCCTACGAGCAGTACTTC.

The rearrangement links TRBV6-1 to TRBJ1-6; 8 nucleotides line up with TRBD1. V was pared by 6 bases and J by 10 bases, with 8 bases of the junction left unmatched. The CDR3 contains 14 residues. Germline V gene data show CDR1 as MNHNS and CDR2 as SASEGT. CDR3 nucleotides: TGTGCCAGCAGGACCGGGACAGGAGGGTCACCCCTCCACTTT. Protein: CASRTGTGGSPLHF.

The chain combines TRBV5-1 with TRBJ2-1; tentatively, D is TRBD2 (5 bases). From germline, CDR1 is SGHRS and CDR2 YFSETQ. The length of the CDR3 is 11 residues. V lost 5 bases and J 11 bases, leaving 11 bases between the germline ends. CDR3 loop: CASRNGGKQFF. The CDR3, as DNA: TGCGCCAGCAGAAATGGAGGAAAGCAGTTCTTC.

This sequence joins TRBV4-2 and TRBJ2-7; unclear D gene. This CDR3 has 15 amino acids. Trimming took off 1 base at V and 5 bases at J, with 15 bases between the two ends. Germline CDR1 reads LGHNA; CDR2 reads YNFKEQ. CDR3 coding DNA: TGTGCCAGCAGCCAAGCGGGCCAATCGAGAGACGAGCAGTACTTC. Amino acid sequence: CASSQAGQSRDEQYF.

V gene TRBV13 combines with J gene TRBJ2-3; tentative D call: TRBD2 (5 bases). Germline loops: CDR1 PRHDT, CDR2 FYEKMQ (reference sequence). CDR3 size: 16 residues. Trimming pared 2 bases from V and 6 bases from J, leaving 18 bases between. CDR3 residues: CASSLLGLAGQDTQYF. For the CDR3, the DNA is TGTGCCAGCAGCTTATTAGGGTTGGCGGGCCAGGATACGCAGTATTTT.

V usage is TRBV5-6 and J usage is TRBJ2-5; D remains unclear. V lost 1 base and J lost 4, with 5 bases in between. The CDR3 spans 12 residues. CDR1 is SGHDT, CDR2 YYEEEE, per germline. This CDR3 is CASSLYRETQYF. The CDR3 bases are TGTGCCAGCAGCTTGTACCGAGAGACCCAGTACTTC.

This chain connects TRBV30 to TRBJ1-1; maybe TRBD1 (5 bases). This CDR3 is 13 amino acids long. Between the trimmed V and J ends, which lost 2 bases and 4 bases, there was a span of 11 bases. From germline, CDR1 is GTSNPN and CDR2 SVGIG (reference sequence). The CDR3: CAWSNGGATEAFF. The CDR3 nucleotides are TGTGCCTGGAGTAATGGCGGGGCCACTGAAGCTTTCTTT.

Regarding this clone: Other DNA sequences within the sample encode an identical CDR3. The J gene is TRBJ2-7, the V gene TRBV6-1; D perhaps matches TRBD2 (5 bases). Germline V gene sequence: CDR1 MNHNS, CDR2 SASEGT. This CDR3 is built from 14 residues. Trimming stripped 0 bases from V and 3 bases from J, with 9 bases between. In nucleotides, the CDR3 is TGTGCCAGCAGTGAAGCGCTTCGGGGCTACGAGCAGTACTTC. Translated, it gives CASSEALRGYEQYF.

In nucleotides, the CDR3 is TGTGCCAGTATGACTAGCGGGAGTGATAATGAGCAGTTCTTC. Translation: CASMTSGSDNEQFF. The chain has TRBV19 and TRBJ2-1; 12 nucleotides match TRBD2. The trim removed 7 bases at V and 7 bases at J, leaving 5 bases unmatched. Germline lookup yields CDR1 LNHDA and CDR2 SQIVND (reference sequence). This CDR3 is 14 amino acids long.

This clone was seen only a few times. For the CDR3, the DNA is TGTGCCAGCAGCCCCAAGCGGGAGCCGGGCGAGCAGTACTTC. Protein: CASSPKREPGEQYF. The chain has TRBV2 and TRBJ2-7; 8 bases map to TRBD2. The CDR3 is made up of 14 amino acids. V trimming: 6 bases; J trimming: 6 bases; junction bases outside the gene matches: 10. Germline V gene data show CDR1 as SNHLY and CDR2 as FYNNEI.

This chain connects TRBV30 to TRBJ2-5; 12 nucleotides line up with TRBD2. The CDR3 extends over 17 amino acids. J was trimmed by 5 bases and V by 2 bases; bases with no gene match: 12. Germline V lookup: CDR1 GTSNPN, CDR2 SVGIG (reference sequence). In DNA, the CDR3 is TGTGCCTGGAGTAACCGACTAGCGGGGGCTAAACGGGAGACCCAGTACTTC. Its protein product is CAWSNRLAGAKRETQYF.

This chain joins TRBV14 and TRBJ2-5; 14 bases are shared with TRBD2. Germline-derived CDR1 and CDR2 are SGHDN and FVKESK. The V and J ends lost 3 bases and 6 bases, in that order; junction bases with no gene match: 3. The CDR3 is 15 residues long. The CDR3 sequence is CASSQGTSGRQTQYF. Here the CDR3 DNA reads TGTGCCAGCAGCCAGGGGACTAGCGGGAGACAGACCCAGTACTTC.

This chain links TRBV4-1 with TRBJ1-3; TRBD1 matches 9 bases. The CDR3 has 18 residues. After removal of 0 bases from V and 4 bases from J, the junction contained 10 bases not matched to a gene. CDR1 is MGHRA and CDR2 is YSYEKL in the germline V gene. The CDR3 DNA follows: TGCGCCAGCAGCCAAGAAGTTTTGGGACAGGGAACGGGAAACACCATATATTTT. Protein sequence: CASSQEVLGQGTGNTIYF.

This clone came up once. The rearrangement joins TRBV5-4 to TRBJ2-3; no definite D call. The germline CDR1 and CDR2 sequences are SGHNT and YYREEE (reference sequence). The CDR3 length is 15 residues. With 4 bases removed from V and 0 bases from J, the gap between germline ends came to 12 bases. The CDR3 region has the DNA TGTGCCAGCAGCCCCAGAACCGGTAGCACAGATACGCAGTATTTT. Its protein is CASSPRTGSTDTQYF.

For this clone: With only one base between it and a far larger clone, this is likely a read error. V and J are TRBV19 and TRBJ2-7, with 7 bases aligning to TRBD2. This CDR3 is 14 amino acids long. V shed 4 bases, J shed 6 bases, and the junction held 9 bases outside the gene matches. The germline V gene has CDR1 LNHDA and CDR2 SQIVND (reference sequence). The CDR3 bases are TGTGCCAGTAGTAACTCCAGGACTAGGAGCGAGCAGTACTTC. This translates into CASSNSRTRSEQYF.

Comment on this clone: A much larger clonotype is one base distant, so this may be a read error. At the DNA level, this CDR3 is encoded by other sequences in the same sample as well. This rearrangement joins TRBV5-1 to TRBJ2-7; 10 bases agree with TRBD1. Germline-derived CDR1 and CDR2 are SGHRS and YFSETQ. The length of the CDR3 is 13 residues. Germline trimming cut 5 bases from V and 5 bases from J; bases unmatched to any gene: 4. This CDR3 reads CASRPGTGDEQYF. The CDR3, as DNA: TGCGCCAGCAGACCCGGGACAGGGGACGAGCAGTACTTC.

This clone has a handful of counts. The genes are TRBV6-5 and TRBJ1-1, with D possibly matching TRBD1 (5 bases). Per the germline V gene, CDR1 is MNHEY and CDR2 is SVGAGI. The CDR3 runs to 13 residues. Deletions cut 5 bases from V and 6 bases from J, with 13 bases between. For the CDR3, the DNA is TGTGCCAGCAGTGGGGCGGAGAGGGCTGAAGCTTTCTTT. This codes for CASSGAERAEAFF.